This TCR beta chain was identified in a study of response to subunit inactivated influenza vaccine. In TCRdb, the RT-PCR reads were re-called with MiXCR into one record per CDR3 protein. Seen here are about 570,000 distinct CDR3 sequences, 11% observed once, and the top ten hold approximately 11%. This clonotype was seen many times. The CDR3 length is 15 residues. Trimming took 1 base from V and 0 from J, leaving 9 bases between them. CDR1 is SGHVS and CDR2 is FNYEAQ in the germline V gene. This sample was shared with a second study, whose subject was T cells expressing NK-cell markers. That report adds: 5'RACE template switching built TCR beta cDNA with unique molecular identifiers. The TCR beta repertoires originated in sorted CD3+CD56+NKG2C+, CD3+CD56+NKG2C- and CD3+CD56-NKG2C+ T cells. CD8+ T cells in over 5 donors included dominant NKG2C+ clonotypes at roughly 1.0-8%.

The origin of this receptor is a man between 50 and 59 years old who received an inactivated influenza vaccine. The sample consisted of PBMCs from blood, taken on the day of vaccination. This rearrangement joins TRBV7-6 to TRBJ2-5, with D tentatively TRBD1 (5 bases). CDR3 nucleotides: TGTGCCAGCAGCTTAGGGTCAGGGAACCAAGAGACCCAGTACTTC. Translated, it gives CASSLGSGNQETQYF.